The 2 T cell receptor beta chains presented below share a single source sample, sequenced in a study of shared clonotypes between healthy human individuals. Sequencing used immunoSEQ multiplex PCR; TCRdb keeps in-frame clones, though not all of them. The sample includes approximately 2.4 million clones, 95% seen only once; the top ten take 0.1% to 0.15%. The sequencing sample was made of naive CD4+ T cells sorted from blood. Subset described: CD45RA+ positively selected. All receptors derive from a man younger than 35 in good health.

The chain carries TRBV5-4 and TRBJ2-1, with D possibly matching TRBD2 (6 bases). The ends were cut back, 5 bases at V and 3 bases at J, with 15 bases in the middle. The CDR3 loop spans 15 amino acids. From germline, CDR1 is SGHNT and CDR2 YYREEE (reference sequence). The CDR3 region is CASSRGGGDYNEQFF. In nucleotides, the CDR3 is TGTGCCAGCAGTCGAGGAGGAGGGGACTACAATGAGCAGTTCTTC.

The chain employs TRBV6-5 and TRBJ1-2; no reliable D call. V gave up 6 bases and J gave up 8 bases, with 19 bases separating them. Germline V CDR1 and CDR2: MNHEY, SVGAGI. CDR3 size: 14 residues. CDR3 amino acids: CASSRGLSPNGYTF. Written as DNA, the CDR3 is TGTGCCAGCAGCCGCGGACTGTCCCCTAACGGCTACACCTTC.